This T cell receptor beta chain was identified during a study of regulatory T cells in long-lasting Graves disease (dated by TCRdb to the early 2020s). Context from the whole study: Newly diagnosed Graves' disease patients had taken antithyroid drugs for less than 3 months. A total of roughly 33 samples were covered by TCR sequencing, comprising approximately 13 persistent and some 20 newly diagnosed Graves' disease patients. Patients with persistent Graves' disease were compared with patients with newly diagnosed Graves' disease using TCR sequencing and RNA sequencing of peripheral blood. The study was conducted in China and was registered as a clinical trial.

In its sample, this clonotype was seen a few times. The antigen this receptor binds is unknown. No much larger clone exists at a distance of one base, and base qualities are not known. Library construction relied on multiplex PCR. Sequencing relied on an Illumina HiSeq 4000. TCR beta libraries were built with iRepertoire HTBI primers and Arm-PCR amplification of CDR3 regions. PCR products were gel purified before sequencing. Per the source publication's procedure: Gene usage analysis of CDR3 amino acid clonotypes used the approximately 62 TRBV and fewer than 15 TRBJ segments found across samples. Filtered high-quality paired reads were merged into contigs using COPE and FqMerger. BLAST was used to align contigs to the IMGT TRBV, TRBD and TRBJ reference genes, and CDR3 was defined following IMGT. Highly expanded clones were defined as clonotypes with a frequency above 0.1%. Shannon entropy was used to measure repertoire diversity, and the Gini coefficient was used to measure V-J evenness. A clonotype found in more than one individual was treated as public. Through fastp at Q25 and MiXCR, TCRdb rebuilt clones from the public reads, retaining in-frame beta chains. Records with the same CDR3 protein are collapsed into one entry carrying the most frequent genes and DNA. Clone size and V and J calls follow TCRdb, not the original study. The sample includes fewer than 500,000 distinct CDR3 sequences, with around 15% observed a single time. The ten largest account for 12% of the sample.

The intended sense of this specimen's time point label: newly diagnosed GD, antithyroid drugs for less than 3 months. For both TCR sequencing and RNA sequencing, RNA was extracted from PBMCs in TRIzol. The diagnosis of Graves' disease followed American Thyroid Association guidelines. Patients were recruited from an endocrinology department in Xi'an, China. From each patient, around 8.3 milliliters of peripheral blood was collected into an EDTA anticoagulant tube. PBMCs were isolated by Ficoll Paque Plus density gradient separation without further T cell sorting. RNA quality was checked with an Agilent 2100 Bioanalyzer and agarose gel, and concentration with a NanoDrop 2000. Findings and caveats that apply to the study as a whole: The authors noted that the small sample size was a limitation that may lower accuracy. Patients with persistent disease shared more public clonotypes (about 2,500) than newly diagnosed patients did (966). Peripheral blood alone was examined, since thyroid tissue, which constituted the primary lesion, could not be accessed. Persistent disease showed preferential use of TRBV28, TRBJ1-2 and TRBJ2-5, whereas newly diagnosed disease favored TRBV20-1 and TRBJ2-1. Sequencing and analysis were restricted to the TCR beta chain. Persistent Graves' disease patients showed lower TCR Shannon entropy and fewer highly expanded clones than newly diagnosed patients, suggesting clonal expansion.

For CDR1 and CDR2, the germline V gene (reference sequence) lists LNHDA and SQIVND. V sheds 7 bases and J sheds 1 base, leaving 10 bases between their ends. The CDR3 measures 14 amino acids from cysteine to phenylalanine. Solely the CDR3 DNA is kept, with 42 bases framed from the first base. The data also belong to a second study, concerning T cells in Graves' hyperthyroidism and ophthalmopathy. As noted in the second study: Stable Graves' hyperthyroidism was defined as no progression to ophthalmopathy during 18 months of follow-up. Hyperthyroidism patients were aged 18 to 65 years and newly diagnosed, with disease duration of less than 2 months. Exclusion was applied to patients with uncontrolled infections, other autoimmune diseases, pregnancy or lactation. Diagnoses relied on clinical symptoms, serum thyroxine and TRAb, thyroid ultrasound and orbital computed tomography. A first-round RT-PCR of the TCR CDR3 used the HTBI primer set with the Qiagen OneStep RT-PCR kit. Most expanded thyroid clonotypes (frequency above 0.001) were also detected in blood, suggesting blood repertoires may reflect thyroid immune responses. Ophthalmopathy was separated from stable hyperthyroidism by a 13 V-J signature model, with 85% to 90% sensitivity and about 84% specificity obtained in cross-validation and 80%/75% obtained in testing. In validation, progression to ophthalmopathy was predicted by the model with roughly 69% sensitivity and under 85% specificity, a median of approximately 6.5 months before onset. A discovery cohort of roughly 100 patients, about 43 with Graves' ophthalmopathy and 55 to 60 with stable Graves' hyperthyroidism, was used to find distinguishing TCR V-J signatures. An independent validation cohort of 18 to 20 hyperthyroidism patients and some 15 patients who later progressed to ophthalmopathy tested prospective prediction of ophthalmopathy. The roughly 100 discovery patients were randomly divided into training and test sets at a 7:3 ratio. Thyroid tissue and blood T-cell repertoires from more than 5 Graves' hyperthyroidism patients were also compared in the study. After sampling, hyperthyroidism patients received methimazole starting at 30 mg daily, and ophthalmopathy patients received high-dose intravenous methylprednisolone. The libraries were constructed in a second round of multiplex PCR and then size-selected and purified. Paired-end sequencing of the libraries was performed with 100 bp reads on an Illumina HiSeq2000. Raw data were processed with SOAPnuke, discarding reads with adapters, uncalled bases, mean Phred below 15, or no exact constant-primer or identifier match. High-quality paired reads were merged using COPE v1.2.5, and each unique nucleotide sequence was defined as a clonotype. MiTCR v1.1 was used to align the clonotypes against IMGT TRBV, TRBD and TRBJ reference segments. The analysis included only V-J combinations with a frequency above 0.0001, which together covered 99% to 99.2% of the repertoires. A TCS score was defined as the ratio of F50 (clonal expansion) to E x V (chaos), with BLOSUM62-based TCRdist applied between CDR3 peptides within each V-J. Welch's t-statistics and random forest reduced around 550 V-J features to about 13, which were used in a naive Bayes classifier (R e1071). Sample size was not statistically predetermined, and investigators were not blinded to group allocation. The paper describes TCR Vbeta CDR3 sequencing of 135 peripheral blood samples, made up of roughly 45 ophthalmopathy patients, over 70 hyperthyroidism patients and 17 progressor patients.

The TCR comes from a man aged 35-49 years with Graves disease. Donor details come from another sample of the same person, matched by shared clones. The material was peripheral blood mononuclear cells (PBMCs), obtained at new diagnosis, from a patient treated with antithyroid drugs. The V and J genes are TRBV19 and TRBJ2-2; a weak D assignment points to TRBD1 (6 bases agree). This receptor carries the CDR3 CASKATGNTGELFF. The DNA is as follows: TGTGCCAGTAAAGCGACAGGGAACACCGGGGAGCTGTTTTTT.